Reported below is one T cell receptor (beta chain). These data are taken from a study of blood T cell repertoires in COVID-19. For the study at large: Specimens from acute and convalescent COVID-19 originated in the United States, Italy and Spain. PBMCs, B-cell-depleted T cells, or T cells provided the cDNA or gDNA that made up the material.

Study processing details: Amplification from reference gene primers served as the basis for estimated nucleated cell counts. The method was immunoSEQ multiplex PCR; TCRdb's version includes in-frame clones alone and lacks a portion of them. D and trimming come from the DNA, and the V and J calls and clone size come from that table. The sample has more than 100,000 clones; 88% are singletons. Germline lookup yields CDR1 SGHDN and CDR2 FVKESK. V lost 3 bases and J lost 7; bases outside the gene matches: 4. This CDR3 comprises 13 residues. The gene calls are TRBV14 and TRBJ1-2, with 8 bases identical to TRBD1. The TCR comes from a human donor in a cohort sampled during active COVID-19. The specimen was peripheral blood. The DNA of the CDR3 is TGTGCCAGCAGCCATCCCGACAGGGGTGGCTACACCTTC. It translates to CASSHPDRGGYTF.